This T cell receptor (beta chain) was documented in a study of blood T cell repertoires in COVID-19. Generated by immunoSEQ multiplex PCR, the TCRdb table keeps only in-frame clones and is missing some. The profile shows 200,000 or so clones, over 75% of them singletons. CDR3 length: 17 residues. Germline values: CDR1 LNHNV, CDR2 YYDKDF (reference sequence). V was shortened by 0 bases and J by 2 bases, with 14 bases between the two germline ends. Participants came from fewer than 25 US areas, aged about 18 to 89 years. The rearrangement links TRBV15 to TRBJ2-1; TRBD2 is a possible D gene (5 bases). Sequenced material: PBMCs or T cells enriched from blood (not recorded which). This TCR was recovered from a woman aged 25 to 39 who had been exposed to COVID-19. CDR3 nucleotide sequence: TGTGCCACCAGCAGAGATAGGAGGCTAGCCGCCTACAATGAGCAGTTCTTC. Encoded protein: CATSRDRRLAAYNEQFF.